The text below deals with one T cell receptor (beta chain). The sample comes from a study of blood T cell repertoires in COVID-19. The germline V gene has CDR1 SGHTA and CDR2 FQGNSA. The CDR3 consists of 14 residues. Between the trimmed V and J ends, which lost 0 bases and 5 bases, there was a span of 10 bases. Authors' analysis steps: Estimated nucleated cell counts came from reference gene primer amplification. Sequencing used immunoSEQ multiplex PCR; TCRdb keeps in-frame clones, though not all of them. The DNA gave D and trimming, while V, J and clone size come from that table. The sample consists of 90,000 to 120,000 clones, approximately 88% of them appearing once.

Sequencing was carried out using peripheral blood. This TCR came from a man in his forties or fifties with active or convalescent COVID-19. V gene TRBV7-2 combines with J gene TRBJ1-1; D is unresolved. CDR3 sequence (DNA): TGTGCCAGCAGCTTAGCGCTGGTAGCAACTGAAGCTTTCTTT. Encoded protein: CASSLALVATEAFF.